The clone carrying this T cell receptor (beta chain) has a count of ten or more. Its antigen is currently unknown. Germline CDR1 is MRHNA and CDR2 is SNTAGT. This CDR3 has 19 amino acids. After removal of 7 bases from V and 2 bases from J, the junction contained 18 bases not matched to a gene. The time point is: newly diagnosed GD, antithyroid drugs for less than 3 months. PBMC-extracted RNA yielded the TCR library. The data were obtained in a study of regulatory T cells in long-lasting Graves disease. Study results and limitations: Study was limited to peripheral blood, excluding thyroid tissue. Sample size was small, which may have lowered accuracy.

Libraries of TCR beta came from iRepertoire HTBI primers plus Arm-PCR of CDR3 regions. TCRdb passed the multiplex PCR reads through MiXCR, listing each CDR3 protein once. The table shows roughly 380,000 distinct CDR3 sequences, with around 15% occurring only once. The chain employs TRBV6-4 and TRBJ1-5, with 9 positions matching TRBD1. The sequence came from a female donor with Graves disease. The sample in question was peripheral blood mononuclear cells (PBMCs), obtained at new diagnosis, from a patient treated with antithyroid drugs. The CDR3 DNA sequence: TGTGCCAGCATCCATCCGACCGAACCGGGACAGGGTTGCAATCAGCCCCAGCATTTT. Amino acids: CASIHPTEPGQGCNQPQHF.